This T cell receptor beta chain was profiled in a study of T cells after yellow fever vaccination. Notes on the study in general: Boosting was followed by the reappearance of most primary-vaccination clones (just under 98% CD4, about 90% CD8). There was a small share of clonotypes that showed up in both the CD4 and CD8 compartments. Abundant clonotypes from the bulk population could get into FACS-sorted repertoires as contaminants.

The CDR3 is 15 amino acids. Trimming took 4 bases from V and 2 from J, leaving 13 bases between them. Per germline, CDR1 SGDLS and CDR2 YYNGEE. For TCR, cDNA came from 5'RACE template switching, which added a universal primer site and UMIs. TCRdb independently ran MiXCR on the 5' RACE reads; one entry per CDR3 protein. The top ten clones hold around 17% of a sample with about 330,000 distinct CDR3 sequences, around 6.8% of them seen once. This clonotype was detected many times. The antigen remains unidentified. The source material was PBMCs, sampled roughly 47 days after the first yellow fever vaccination. The rearrangement joins TRBV9 to TRBJ2-1; no firm D call. This receptor was obtained from a man aged 18-30 years who received the YFV17D yellow fever vaccine. The CDR3 is CASSIDGLPYNEQFF. The CDR3 DNA reads as TGTGCCAGCAGCATAGACGGCCTTCCCTACAATGAGCAGTTCTTC.